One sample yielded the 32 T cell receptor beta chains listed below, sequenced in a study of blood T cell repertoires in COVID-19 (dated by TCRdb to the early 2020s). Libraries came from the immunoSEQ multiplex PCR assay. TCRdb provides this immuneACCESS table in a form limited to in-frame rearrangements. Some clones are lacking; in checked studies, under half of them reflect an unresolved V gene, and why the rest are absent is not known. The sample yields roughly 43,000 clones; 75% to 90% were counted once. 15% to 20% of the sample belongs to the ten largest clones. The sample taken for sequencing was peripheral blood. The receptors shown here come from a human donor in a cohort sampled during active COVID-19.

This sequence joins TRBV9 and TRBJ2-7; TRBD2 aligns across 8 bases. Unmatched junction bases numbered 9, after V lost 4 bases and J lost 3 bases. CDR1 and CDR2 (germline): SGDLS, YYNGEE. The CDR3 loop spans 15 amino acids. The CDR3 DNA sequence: TGTGCCAGCAGCCCCGAGCGGGAGAGAGACTACGAGCAGTACTTC. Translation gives CASSPERERDYEQYF.

The CDR3 sequence is CASSLVPGTDTQYF. As DNA, the CDR3 is TGCGCCAGCAGCTTGGTCCCAGGCACAGATACGCAGTATTTT. V and J are TRBV5-1 and TRBJ2-3; D is ambiguous. This CDR3 contains 14 residues. V was clipped by 0 bases and J by 1 base, with 6 bases between them. Germline-derived CDR1 and CDR2 are SGHRS and YFSETQ.

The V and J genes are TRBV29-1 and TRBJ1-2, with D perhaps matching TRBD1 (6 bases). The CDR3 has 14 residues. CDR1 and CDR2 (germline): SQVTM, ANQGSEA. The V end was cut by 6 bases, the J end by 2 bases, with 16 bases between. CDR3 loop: CSVRGAGGNYGYTF. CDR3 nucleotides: TGCAGCGTGCGGGGGGCGGGAGGCAACTATGGCTACACCTTC.

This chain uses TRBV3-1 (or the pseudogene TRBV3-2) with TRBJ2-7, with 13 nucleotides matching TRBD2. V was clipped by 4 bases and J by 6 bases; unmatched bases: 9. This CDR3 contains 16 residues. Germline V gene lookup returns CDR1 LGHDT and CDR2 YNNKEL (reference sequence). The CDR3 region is CASSRTSGRVSLEQYF. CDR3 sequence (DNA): TGTGCCAGCAGCCGGACTAGCGGGAGAGTTTCCCTCGAGCAGTACTTC.

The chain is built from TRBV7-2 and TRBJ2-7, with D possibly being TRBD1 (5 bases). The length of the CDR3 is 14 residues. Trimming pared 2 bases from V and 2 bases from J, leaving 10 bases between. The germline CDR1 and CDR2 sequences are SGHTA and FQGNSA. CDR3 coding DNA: TGTGCCAGCAGCTTAACCCCCAGGGCCTACGAGCAGTACTTC. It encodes CASSLTPRAYEQYF.

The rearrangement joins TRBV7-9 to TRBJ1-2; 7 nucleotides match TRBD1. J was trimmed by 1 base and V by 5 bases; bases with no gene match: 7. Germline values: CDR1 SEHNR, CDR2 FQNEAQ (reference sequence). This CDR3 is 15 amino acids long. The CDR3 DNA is TGTGCCAGCAGCCAACAGGACAGGTTTAACTATGGCTACACCTTC. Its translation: CASSQQDRFNYGYTF.

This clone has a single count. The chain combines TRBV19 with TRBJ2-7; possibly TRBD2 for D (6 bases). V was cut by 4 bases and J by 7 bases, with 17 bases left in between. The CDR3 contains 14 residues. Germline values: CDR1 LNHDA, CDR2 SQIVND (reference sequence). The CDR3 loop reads CASSNRRDSWEQYF. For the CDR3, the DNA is TGTGCCAGTAGTAACCGCAGGGACTCCTGGGAGCAGTACTTC.

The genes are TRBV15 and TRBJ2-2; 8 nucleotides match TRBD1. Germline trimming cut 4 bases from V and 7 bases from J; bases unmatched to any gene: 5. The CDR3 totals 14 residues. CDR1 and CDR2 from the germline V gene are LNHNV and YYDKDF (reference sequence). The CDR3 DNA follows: TGTGCCACCAGCATACAGGGGGGCAGCGGGGAGCTGTTTTTT. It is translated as CATSIQGGSGELFF.

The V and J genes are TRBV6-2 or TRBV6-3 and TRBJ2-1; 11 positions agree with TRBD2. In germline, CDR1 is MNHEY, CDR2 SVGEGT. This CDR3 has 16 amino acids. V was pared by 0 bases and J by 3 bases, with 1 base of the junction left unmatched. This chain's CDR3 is CASSYSLAGGYNEQFF. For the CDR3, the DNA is TGTGCCAGCAGTTACTCTCTAGCGGGGGGCTACAATGAGCAGTTCTTC.

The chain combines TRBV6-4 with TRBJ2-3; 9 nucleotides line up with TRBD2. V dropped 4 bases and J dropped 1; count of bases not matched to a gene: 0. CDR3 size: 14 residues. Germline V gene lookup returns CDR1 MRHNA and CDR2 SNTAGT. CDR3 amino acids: CASSVAGGTDTQYF. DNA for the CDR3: TGTGCCAGCAGTGTAGCGGGGGGCACAGATACGCAGTATTTT.

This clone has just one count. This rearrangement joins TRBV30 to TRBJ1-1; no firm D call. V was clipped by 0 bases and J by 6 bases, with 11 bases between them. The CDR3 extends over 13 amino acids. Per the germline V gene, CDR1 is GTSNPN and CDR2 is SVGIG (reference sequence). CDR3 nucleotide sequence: TGTGCCTGGAGTGTACTTGGTGTCCCTGAAGCTTTCTTT. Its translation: CAWSVLGVPEAFF.

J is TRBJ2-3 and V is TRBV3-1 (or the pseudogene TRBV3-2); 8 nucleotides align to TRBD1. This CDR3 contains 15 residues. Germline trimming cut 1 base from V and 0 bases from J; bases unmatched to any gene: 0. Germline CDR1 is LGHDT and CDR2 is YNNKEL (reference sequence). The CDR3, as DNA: TGTGCCAGCAGCCAAGGGACAGGGAGCACAGATACGCAGTATTTT. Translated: CASSQGTGSTDTQYF.

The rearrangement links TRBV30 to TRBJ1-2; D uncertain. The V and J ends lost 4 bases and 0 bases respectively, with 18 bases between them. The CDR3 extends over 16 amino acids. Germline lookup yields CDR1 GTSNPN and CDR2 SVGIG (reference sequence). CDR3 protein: CAWTLTSGSTNYGYTF. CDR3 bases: TGTGCCTGGACCCTCACCTCCGGGTCTACTAACTATGGCTACACCTTC.

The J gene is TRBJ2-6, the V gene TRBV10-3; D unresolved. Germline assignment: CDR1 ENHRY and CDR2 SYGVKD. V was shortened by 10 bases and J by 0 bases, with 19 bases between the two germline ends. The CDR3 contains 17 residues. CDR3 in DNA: TGTGCCAACGGTCAGGCAGGAACAACCTCTGGGGCCAACGTCCTGACTTTC. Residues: CANGQAGTTSGANVLTF.

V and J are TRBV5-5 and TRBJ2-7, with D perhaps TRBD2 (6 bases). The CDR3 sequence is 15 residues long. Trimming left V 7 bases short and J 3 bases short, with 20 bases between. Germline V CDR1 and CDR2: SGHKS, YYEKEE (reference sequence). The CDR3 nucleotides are TGTGCCAGCTTCCTGTCGGGGACTCCCGACTACGAGCAGTACTTC. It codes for CASFLSGTPDYEQYF.

In nucleotides, the CDR3 is TGTGCCAGCAGTGAGGAGATCTACGAGCAGTACTTC. Its translation is CASSEEIYEQYF. This chain joins TRBV6-1 and TRBJ2-7; D gene uncertain. With 3 bases removed from V and 3 bases from J, the gap between germline ends came to 6 bases. CDR1 and CDR2 from the germline V gene are MNHNS and SASEGT. This CDR3 is 12 amino acids long.

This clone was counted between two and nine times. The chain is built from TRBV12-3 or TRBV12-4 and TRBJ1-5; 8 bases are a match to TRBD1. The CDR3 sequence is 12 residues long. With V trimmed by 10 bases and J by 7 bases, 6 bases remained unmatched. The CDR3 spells CATQQGAQPQHF. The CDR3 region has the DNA TGTGCCACCCAGCAGGGGGCACAGCCCCAGCATTTT.

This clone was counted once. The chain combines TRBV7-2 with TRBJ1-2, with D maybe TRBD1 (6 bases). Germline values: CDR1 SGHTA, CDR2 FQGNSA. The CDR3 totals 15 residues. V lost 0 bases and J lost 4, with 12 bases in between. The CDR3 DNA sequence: TGTGCCAGCAGCTTAGCTCGCGGGGGCACCTATGGCTACACCTTC. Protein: CASSLARGGTYGYTF.

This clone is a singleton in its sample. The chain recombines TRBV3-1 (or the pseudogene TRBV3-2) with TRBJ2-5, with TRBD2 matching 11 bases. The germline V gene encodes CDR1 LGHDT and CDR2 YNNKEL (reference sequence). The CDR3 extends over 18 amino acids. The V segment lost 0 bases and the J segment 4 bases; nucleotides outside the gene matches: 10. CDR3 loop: CASSQDLAGGPIPETQYF. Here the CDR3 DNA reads TGTGCCAGCAGCCAAGATTTAGCGGGGGGGCCGATACCAGAGACCCAGTACTTC.

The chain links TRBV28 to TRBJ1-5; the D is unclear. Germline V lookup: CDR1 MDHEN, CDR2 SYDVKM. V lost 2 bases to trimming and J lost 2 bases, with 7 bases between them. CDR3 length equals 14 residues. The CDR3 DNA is TGTGCCAGCAGTTTAAGCCCGGGCAATCAGCCCCAGCATTTT. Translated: CASSLSPGNQPQHF.

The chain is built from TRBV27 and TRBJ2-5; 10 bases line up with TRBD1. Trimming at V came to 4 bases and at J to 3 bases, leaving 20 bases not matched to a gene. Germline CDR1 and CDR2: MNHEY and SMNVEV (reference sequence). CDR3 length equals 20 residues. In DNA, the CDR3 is TGTGCCAGCAGTTCGATACAGACAGGGGGCATTGGTAAGACCAAAGAGACCCAGTACTTC. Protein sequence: CASSSIQTGGIGKTKETQYF.

The CDR3 loop reads CASQPGQGASEAFF. In DNA, the CDR3 is TGTGCCAGTCAGCCGGGACAGGGGGCCTCTGAAGCTTTCTTT. V and J are TRBV27 and TRBJ1-1; 12 bases agree with TRBD1. The CDR3 is 14 residues long. Germline CDR1 and CDR2: MNHEY and SMNVEV (reference sequence). J gave up 6 bases and V 9 bases, and 8 bases lay outside the gene matches.

This CDR3 is CASSLGTGGGYTF. CDR3 nucleotide sequence: TGTGCCAGCAGTTTAGGGACAGGAGGTGGCTACACCTTC. The V and J genes are TRBV6-5 and TRBJ1-2, with 8 bases that match TRBD1. This CDR3 comprises 13 residues. Germline V lookup: CDR1 MNHEY, CDR2 SVGAGI. The trim removed 4 bases at V and 7 bases at J, leaving 5 bases unmatched.

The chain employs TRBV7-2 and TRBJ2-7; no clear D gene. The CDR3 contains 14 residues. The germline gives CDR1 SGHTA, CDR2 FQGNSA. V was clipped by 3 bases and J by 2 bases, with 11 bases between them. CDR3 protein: CASSFRLIAYEQYF. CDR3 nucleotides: TGTGCCAGCAGCTTTAGACTTATTGCCTACGAGCAGTACTTC.

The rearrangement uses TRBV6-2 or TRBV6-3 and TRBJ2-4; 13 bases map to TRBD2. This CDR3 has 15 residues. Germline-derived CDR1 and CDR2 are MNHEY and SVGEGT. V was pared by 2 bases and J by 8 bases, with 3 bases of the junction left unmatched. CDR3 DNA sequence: TGTGCCAGCAGTTACACTAGCGGGGGGGCGGACATTCAGTACTTC. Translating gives CASSYTSGGADIQYF.

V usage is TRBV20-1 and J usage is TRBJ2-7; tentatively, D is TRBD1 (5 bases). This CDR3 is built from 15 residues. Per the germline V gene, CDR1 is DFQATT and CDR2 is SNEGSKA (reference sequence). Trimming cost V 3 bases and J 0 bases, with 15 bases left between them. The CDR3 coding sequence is TGCAGTGCTAGTTCGCCGGACACGAGCTCCTACGAGCAGTACTTC. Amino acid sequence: CSASSPDTSSYEQYF.

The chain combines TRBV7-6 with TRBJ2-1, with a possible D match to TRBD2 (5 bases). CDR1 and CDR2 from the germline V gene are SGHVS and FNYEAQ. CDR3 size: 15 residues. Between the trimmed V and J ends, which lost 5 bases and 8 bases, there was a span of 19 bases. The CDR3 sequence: CASSPEPPLAYEQFF. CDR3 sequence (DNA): TGTGCCAGCAGCCCAGAGCCCCCCCTAGCTTATGAGCAGTTCTTC.

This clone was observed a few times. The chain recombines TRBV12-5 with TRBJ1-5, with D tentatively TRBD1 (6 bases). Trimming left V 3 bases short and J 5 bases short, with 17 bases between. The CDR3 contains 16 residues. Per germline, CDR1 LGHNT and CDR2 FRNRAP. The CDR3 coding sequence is TGTGCTAGTGGTTTCACCCGGGACACTCTGCATCAGCCCCAGCATTTT. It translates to CASGFTRDTLHQPQHF.

This CDR3 reads CASSLSGGLDGELFF. The DNA of the CDR3 is TGTGCCAGCAGCTTATCCGGGGGGCTGGACGGGGAGCTGTTTTTT. The rearrangement joins TRBV11-3 to TRBJ2-2, with D perhaps TRBD2 (7 bases). CDR1 is SGHNT, CDR2 YENEEA, per germline. Trimming stripped 2 bases from V and 7 bases from J, with 14 bases between. The CDR3 has 15 residues.

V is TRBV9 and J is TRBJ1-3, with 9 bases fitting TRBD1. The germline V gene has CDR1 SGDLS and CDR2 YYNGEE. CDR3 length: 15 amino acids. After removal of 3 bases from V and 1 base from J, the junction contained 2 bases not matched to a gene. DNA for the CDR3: TGTGCCAGCAGCGGGGGGACAGGGTCTGGAAACACCATATATTTT. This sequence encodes CASSGGTGSGNTIYF.

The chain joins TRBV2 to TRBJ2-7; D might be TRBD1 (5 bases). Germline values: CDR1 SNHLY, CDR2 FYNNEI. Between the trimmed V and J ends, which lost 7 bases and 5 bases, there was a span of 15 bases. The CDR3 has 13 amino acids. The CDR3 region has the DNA TGTGCCAGCATTGATGGCAGGGTCAACGAGCAGTACTTC. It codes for CASIDGRVNEQYF.

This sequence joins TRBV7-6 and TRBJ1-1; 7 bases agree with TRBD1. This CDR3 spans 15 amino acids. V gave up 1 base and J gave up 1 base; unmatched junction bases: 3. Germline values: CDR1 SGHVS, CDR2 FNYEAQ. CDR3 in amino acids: CASSLEAGGNTEAFF. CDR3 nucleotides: TGTGCCAGCAGCTTAGAGGCAGGGGGGAACACTGAAGCTTTCTTT.